Shown below are 27 T cell receptor beta chains from a single sample sequenced in a study of human T cells and chemical hapten exposure. Time point in this sample: pre-sensitization, week 0. Treatment noted: therapeutic diphenylcyclopropenone sensitization with weekly scalp DPC. Using its own MiXCR run on the RACE reads, TCRdb lists one record per CDR3 protein. The sample shows under 200,000 distinct CDR3 sequences, nearly 30% of them seen only once. The specimen comprised whole blood, sampled in connection with sensitization to the hapten diphenylcyclopropenone (DPC). The source is a woman in her twenties or thirties with alopecia areata. Some clones in this sample may be carry-over from other donors' samples.

This clonotype has a handful of counts. This chain connects TRBV7-8 to TRBJ2-3; D not resolved. Deletions cut 5 bases from V and 0 bases from J, with 9 bases between. Germline V gene lookup returns CDR1 SGHVS and CDR2 FQNEAQ. The CDR3 is 14 residues long. CDR3 coding DNA: TGTGCCAGCAGCGCCGGCCTTAGCACAGATACGCAGTATTTT. Encoded protein: CASSAGLSTDTQYF.

CDR3 sequence reads: CASRLAGTPEETQYF. The CDR3 DNA reads as TGTGCCAGCAGGCTAGCCGGGACTCCGGAAGAGACCCAGTACTTC. The rearrangement uses TRBV25-1 and TRBJ2-5, with D maybe TRBD2 (6 bases). CDR1 and CDR2 (germline): MGHDK, SYGVNS. Trimming removed 6 bases from V and 3 bases from J, with 17 bases in between. The CDR3 extends over 15 amino acids.

The V gene is TRBV28, the J gene TRBJ2-5, with 7 nucleotides matching TRBD1. V gave up 4 bases and J gave up 0 bases; unmatched junction bases: 5. The CDR3 sequence is 15 residues long. The germline V gene has CDR1 MDHEN and CDR2 SYDVKM. The CDR3 DNA follows: TGTGCCAGCAGTTCCCAGGACAGGCACCAAGAGACCCAGTACTTC. It specifies CASSSQDRHQETQYF.

This sequence joins TRBV11-3 and TRBJ2-3, with D possibly being TRBD1 (5 bases). CDR1 is SGHNT, CDR2 YENEEA, per germline. The V end was cut by 5 bases, the J end by 3 bases, with 12 bases between. The CDR3 loop spans 14 amino acids. For the CDR3, the DNA is TGTGCCAGCAGCCTCGATGCAGGGACAGATACGCAGTATTTT. Residues: CASSLDAGTDTQYF.

CDR3 sequence reads: CASSLGPSNEQFF. The CDR3 region has the DNA TGTGCCAGCAGCTTAGGCCCTTCGAATGAGCAGTTCTTC. The V gene is TRBV7-3, the J gene TRBJ2-1; D gene unclear. Per the germline V gene, CDR1 is SGHTA and CDR2 is FQGTGA. The V and J ends lost 2 bases and 7 bases respectively, with 9 bases between them. The CDR3 extends over 13 amino acids.

This rearrangement joins TRBV29-1 to TRBJ1-1; a weak D match, TRBD1 (5 bases). The CDR3 spans 14 residues. CDR1 is SQVTM and CDR2 is ANQGSEA in the germline V gene. V was shortened by 4 bases and J by 0 bases, with 12 bases between the two germline ends. The CDR3 reads CSVVGPGMNTEAFF. Here the CDR3 DNA reads TGCAGCGTTGTGGGGCCGGGGATGAACACTGAAGCTTTCTTT.

The chain couples TRBV4-3 to TRBJ2-1; possibly TRBD2 for D (7 bases). The germline V gene has CDR1 LGHNA and CDR2 YSLEER. The ends were cut back, 0 bases at V and 7 bases at J, with 22 bases in the middle. The CDR3 is made up of 18 amino acids. CDR3 in amino acids: CASSQDAELGGGANEQFF. In DNA, the CDR3 is TGCGCCAGCAGCCAAGATGCGGAGCTGGGAGGGGGGGCGAATGAGCAGTTCTTC.

The J gene is TRBJ2-3, the V gene TRBV5-1; no firm D call. The ends were cut back, 4 bases at V and 4 bases at J, with 10 bases in the middle. Germline values: CDR1 SGHRS, CDR2 YFSETQ. The CDR3 has 13 residues. The CDR3 nucleotides are TGCGCCAGCAGCCGCTCTACCTCAGATACGCAGTATTTT. It is translated as CASSRSTSDTQYF.

The CDR3 nucleotides read TGTGCCAGCAGCTTAGTGGGGCGGTGGGCTTTCTTT. This translates into CASSLVGRWAFF. This chain connects TRBV11-2 to TRBJ1-1; tentatively, D is TRBD1 (5 bases). The V end lost 1 base, the J end lost 11 bases, and 11 bases lay between the germline ends. Per the germline V gene, CDR1 is SGHAT and CDR2 is FQNNGV. The CDR3 is 12 residues long. Full variable domain (rest looked up from reference TRBV11-2 and TRBJ1-1): EAGVAQSPRYKIIEKRQSVAFWCNPISGHATLYWYQQILGQGPKLLIQFQNNGVVDDSQLPKDRFSAERLKGVDSTLKIQPAKLEDSAVYLCASSLVGRWAFFGQGTRLTVV.

A few counts support this clonotype. The chain combines TRBV6-6 with TRBJ2-1; a possible D gene is TRBD1 (7 bases). The CDR3 has 15 amino acids. Deletions cut 10 bases from V and 6 bases from J, with 22 bases between. CDR1 and CDR2 from the germline V gene are MNHNY and SVGAGI (reference sequence). The chain's CDR3 is CATTPRQGGTNEQFF. CDR3 in DNA: TGTGCCACCACCCCCAGACAGGGAGGAACCAATGAGCAGTTCTTC.

This clonotype was counted between two and nine times. The V and J genes are TRBV7-2 and TRBJ2-7; 8 positions match TRBD1. The CDR3 contains 14 residues. Germline CDR1 and CDR2: SGHTA and FQGNSA. The junction had 6 bases not matched to a gene; V was cut back by 5 bases and J by 3 bases. CDR3 protein: CASSKQGGFYEQYF. Written as DNA, the CDR3 is TGTGCCAGCAGCAAACAGGGGGGATTCTACGAGCAGTACTTC.

Here the CDR3 reads CASSPQGNLETQYF. Here the CDR3 DNA reads TGTGCCAGCAGCCCACAGGGTAATTTGGAGACCCAGTACTTC. The chain has TRBV9 and TRBJ2-5; TRBD1 might be the D (6 bases). The CDR3 consists of 14 residues. Germline values: CDR1 SGDLS, CDR2 YYNGEE. The V and J ends lost 4 bases and 5 bases respectively, with 15 bases between them.

Only a few counts were recorded for this clonotype. This chain uses TRBV28 with TRBJ2-3; 8 nucleotides match TRBD2. The length of the CDR3 is 14 residues. After removal of 7 bases from V and 8 bases from J, the junction contained 11 bases not matched to a gene. Germline V gene lookup returns CDR1 MDHEN and CDR2 SYDVKM. The CDR3 nucleotides read TGTGCCAGCAAGGCGGGGGGACCCGGTGGTACGCAGTATTTT. Its translation is CASKAGGPGGTQYF.

This clonotype was observed a few times. The rearrangement uses TRBV12-5 and TRBJ2-3; D gene unclear. In germline, CDR1 is LGHNT, CDR2 FRNRAP. The V and J ends lost 5 bases and 0 bases respectively, with 9 bases between them. The CDR3 has 14 residues. CDR3 DNA: TGTGCTAGTGGTCCAGGTATTAGCACAGATACGCAGTATTTT. This gives the protein CASGPGISTDTQYF.

The genes are TRBV28 and TRBJ1-1; perhaps TRBD1 as D (5 bases). In germline, CDR1 is MDHEN, CDR2 SYDVKM. V dropped 7 bases and J dropped 0 bases, with 12 bases sitting between them. The CDR3 runs to 14 residues. CDR3 in DNA: TGTGCCAGCACGAGTCCAGGGTTGAACACTGAAGCTTTCTTT. This codes for CASTSPGLNTEAFF.

The V gene is TRBV25-1, the J gene TRBJ2-4, with D hard to call. The CDR3 consists of 11 residues. Germline values: CDR1 MGHDK, CDR2 SYGVNS. V was cut by 5 bases and J by 3 bases, with 2 bases left in between. CDR3 nucleotide sequence: TGTGCCAGCAGTAACAAAAACATTCAGTACTTC. Translated, it gives CASSNKNIQYF. The variable domain in full, completed from reference TRBV25-1 and TRBJ2-4, reads EADIYQTPRYLVIGTGKKITLECSQTMGHDKMYWYQQDPGMELHLIHYSYGVNSTEKGDLSSESTVSRIRTEHFPLTLESARPSHTSQYLCASSNKNIQYFGAGTRLSVL.

The V and J genes are TRBV7-2 and TRBJ1-2; tentatively, D is TRBD1 (5 bases). CDR1 and CDR2 (germline): SGHTA, FQGNSA. This CDR3 region has 15 residues. Trimming left V 5 bases short and J 5 bases short, with 18 bases between. The CDR3: CASSPEARGGYGYTF. The CDR3 bases are TGTGCCAGCAGCCCAGAGGCGAGGGGTGGATATGGCTACACCTTC.

This clonotype has a handful of counts. V gene TRBV7-2 combines with J gene TRBJ2-7; D might be TRBD1 or TRBD2, each matching 5 bases. The V end was cut by 0 bases, the J end by 3 bases, with 15 bases between. This CDR3 has 16 residues. CDR1 is SGHTA, CDR2 FQGNSA, per germline. The CDR3 loop reads CASSLAPRGLNYEQYF. The CDR3 region has the DNA TGTGCCAGCAGCTTAGCCCCGAGGGGATTGAACTACGAGCAGTACTTC.

The chain combines TRBV4-1 with TRBJ2-5; 16 bases fit TRBD2. V was pared by 4 bases and J by 5 bases, with 7 bases of the junction left unmatched. The CDR3 extends over 17 amino acids. CDR1 and CDR2 (germline): MGHRA, YSYEKL. Here the CDR3 DNA reads TGCGCCAGCAGCCCCGGATGGGGACTAGCGGGAGGGGAGACCCAGTACTTC. It is translated as CASSPGWGLAGGETQYF.

The sample holds a few counts of this clonotype. The rearrangement uses TRBV27 and TRBJ1-2, with TRBD1 as a possible D gene (6 bases). V dropped 6 bases and J dropped 7 bases, with 12 bases sitting between them. Per germline, CDR1 MNHEY and CDR2 SMNVEV (reference sequence). The CDR3 totals 12 residues. Here the CDR3 reads CASRGQFSGYTF. DNA of the CDR3: TGTGCCAGCAGAGGACAGTTCTCTGGCTACACCTTC.

This clonotype was observed once. The chain carries TRBV28 and TRBJ2-7, with TRBD1 matching 9 bases. Germline CDR1 is MDHEN and CDR2 is SYDVKM. The CDR3 has 15 amino acids. J lost 3 bases, V lost 6 bases, and 9 bases had no gene match. CDR3 DNA sequence: TGTGCCAGCAGCGGACCGGGACAGGGTGGCTACGAGCAGTACTTC. Translated, it gives CASSGPGQGGYEQYF.

The rearrangement links TRBV7-2 to TRBJ2-3; possible D gene TRBD2, 5 bases. Looked up from germline, CDR1 is SGHTA and CDR2 is FQGNSA. V gave up 5 bases and J gave up 6 bases, with 12 bases separating them. The CDR3 extends over 13 amino acids. The CDR3 spells CASSHYTRDTQYF. The CDR3 DNA reads as TGTGCCAGCAGCCACTATACTAGGGATACGCAGTATTTT.

The gene calls are TRBV29-1 and TRBJ1-2; TRBD1 matches at 11 bases. The ends lost 7 bases at V and 0 bases at J; junction bases unmatched: 7. This CDR3 has 15 residues. The germline V gene has CDR1 SQVTM and CDR2 ANQGSEA. The CDR3 loop is CSALGQGGSNYGYTF. In nucleotides, the CDR3 is TGCAGCGCTCTGGGACAGGGGGGATCTAACTATGGCTACACCTTC. Variable domain in full (rest from reference TRBV29-1 and TRBJ1-2): SAVISQKPSRDICQRGTSLTIQCQVDSQVTMMFWYRQQPGQSLTLIATANQGSEATYESGFVIDKFPISRPNLTFSTLTVSNMSPEDSSIYLCSALGQGGSNYGYTFGSGTRLTVV.

This clonotype was detected once. The chain recombines TRBV12-3 or TRBV12-4 with TRBJ2-4; 12 bases align to TRBD2. Trimming took 7 bases from V and 0 from J; bases not matched to a gene: 4. The CDR3 contains 16 residues. This CDR3 reads CASTLAGGLAKNIQYF. CDR3 DNA sequence: TGTGCCAGCACTCTAGCGGGGGGGCTAGCCAAAAACATTCAGTACTTC.

In this sample, this clonotype turned up a few times. The gene calls are TRBV28 and TRBJ1-5, with D unclear. The germline CDR1 and CDR2 sequences are MDHEN and SYDVKM. CDR3 length: 15 amino acids. Between the trimmed V and J ends, which lost 1 base and 3 bases, there was a span of 10 bases. The CDR3 DNA reads TGTGCCAGCAGTTTATTACAAGGGAACAATCAGCCCCAGCATTTT. Translating it yields CASSLLQGNNQPQHF.

CDR3 sequence: CASSLGTGLGNQPQHF. CDR3 coding DNA: TGTGCCAGCAGTTTGGGGACAGGGCTGGGCAATCAGCCCCAGCATTTT. V is TRBV28 and J is TRBJ1-5, with 9 bases lining up with TRBD1. The CDR3 spans 16 residues. The trim removed 3 bases at V and 2 bases at J, leaving 5 bases unmatched. Looked up from germline, CDR1 is MDHEN and CDR2 is SYDVKM.

This clonotype was observed a handful of times. The CDR3 here is CASTGTGYGYTF. CDR3 in DNA: TGTGCCAGCACCGGGACAGGCTATGGCTACACCTTC. V gene TRBV2 combines with J gene TRBJ1-2; 8 nucleotides match TRBD1. CDR1 SNHLY and CDR2 FYNNEI come from the germline V gene. The CDR3 length is 12 residues. V lost 7 bases, J lost 4 bases, and 2 bases stayed unmatched. The whole variable domain, remainder taken from reference TRBV2 and TRBJ1-2, is EPEVTQTPSHQVTQMGQEVILRCVPISNHLYFYWYRQILGQKVEFLVSFYNNEISEKSEIFDDQFSVERPDGSNFTLKIRSTKLEDSAMYFCASTGTGYGYTFGSGTRLTVV.